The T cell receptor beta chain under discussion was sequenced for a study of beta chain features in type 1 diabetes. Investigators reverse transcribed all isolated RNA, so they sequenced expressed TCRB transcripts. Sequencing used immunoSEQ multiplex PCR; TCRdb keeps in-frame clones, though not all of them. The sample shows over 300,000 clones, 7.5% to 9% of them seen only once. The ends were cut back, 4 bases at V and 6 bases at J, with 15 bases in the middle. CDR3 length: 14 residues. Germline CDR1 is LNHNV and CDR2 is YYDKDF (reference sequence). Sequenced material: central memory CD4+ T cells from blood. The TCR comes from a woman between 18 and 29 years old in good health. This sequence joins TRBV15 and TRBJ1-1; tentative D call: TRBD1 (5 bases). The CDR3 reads CATSKGLTPSEAFF. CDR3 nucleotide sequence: TGTGCCACCAGCAAGGGGCTGACACCCTCTGAAGCTTTCTTT.